One sample yielded the 10 T cell receptor beta chains listed below, sequenced in a study of blood T cell repertoires in COVID-19 (dated by TCRdb to 2018 to 2020). Libraries were made using the immunoSEQ multiplex PCR assay. TCRdb stores this immuneACCESS table with in-frame sequences only. Part of the clones is absent; in the studies checked, under half of the shortfall reflects unresolved V genes, and no reason is known for the rest. For this sample there are over 250,000 clones; 86% appear just once. The biggest ten clones account for over 10% of the sample. The specimen was peripheral blood. These receptor sequences come from a woman between 65 and 79 years old with COVID-19, enrolled during active disease.

This clone came up a few times. The chain uses TRBV19 and TRBJ1-6; D is undetermined. The CDR3 totals 15 residues. V was clipped by 5 bases and J by 7 bases, with 15 bases between them. Looked up from germline, CDR1 is LNHDA and CDR2 is SQIVND (reference sequence). CDR3 sequence (DNA): TGTGCCAGTAGTCAATTCAAGGAGGAAAATTCACCCCTCCACTTT. Amino acids: CASSQFKEENSPLHF.

The gene calls are TRBV27 and TRBJ2-7, with D unresolved. V lost 6 bases, J lost 2 bases, and 11 bases lay in between. This CDR3 has 13 amino acids. Germline CDR1 is MNHEY and CDR2 is SMNVEV (reference sequence). The CDR3 sequence is CASRPDITYEQYF. CDR3 in DNA: TGTGCCAGCAGACCAGACATTACCTACGAGCAGTACTTC.

The rearrangement links TRBV6-5 to TRBJ2-4; 11 bases map to TRBD2. With 4 bases clipped from V and 6 bases from J, the junction kept 8 bases outside the gene matches. The CDR3 is 16 amino acids. Germline CDR1 reads MNHEY; CDR2 reads SVGAGI. For the CDR3, the DNA is TGTGCCAGCAGTTCTAAGACTAGCGGGGATATAAACATTCAGTACTTC. Its translation is CASSSKTSGDINIQYF.

V usage is TRBV24-1 and J usage is TRBJ1-1; D is undetermined. The germline V gene encodes CDR1 KGHDR and CDR2 SFDVKD. The CDR3 consists of 13 residues. Trimming removed 9 bases at V and 5 bases at J, with 15 bases between. In nucleotides, the CDR3 is TGTGCCACCGCTGTGAGGGAGGGTACTGAAGCTTTCTTT. It specifies CATAVREGTEAFF.

This chain uses TRBV28 with TRBJ2-7, with D possibly being TRBD1 (7 bases). V dropped 3 bases and J dropped 5 bases, with 14 bases sitting between them. CDR1 and CDR2 (germline): MDHEN, SYDVKM. CDR3 size: 14 residues. The CDR3 bases are TGTGCCAGCAGTTTGGAGGGGGCGAGGGACGAGCAGTACTTC. This sequence encodes CASSLEGARDEQYF.

The gene calls are TRBV7-2 and TRBJ2-1, with a possible D match to TRBD2 (7 bases). V lost 1 base and J lost 2, with 15 bases in between. Germline loops: CDR1 SGHTA, CDR2 FQGNSA. The CDR3 loop spans 17 amino acids. The CDR3 region has the DNA TGTGCCAGCAGCTTAGTGGGGGGGCCGCTTGCCTACAATGAGCAGTTCTTC. It is translated as CASSLVGGPLAYNEQFF.

V usage is TRBV2 and J usage is TRBJ2-7; 7 bases align to TRBD1. Germline values: CDR1 SNHLY, CDR2 FYNNEI. The CDR3 has 13 residues. V was clipped by 5 bases and J by 3 bases; unmatched bases: 4. CDR3 loop: CASSYTGVYEQYF. CDR3 in DNA: TGTGCCAGCAGTTATACAGGGGTCTACGAGCAGTACTTC.

The chain employs TRBV27 and TRBJ2-3; TRBD2 matches at 10 bases. Trimming removed 6 bases from V and 2 bases from J; junction bases left unmatched: 5. Germline CDR1 reads MNHEY; CDR2 reads SMNVEV (reference sequence). The CDR3 consists of 15 residues. The CDR3 sequence: CASSPLAGLTDTQYF. In DNA, the CDR3 is TGTGCCAGCAGCCCACTAGCGGGGCTCACAGATACGCAGTATTTT.

This clone showed up just a few times. The chain is built from TRBV4-2 and TRBJ1-5; D perhaps matches TRBD1 (5 bases). Germline assignment: CDR1 LGHNA and CDR2 YNFKEQ. Trimming took off 0 bases at V and 4 bases at J, with 13 bases between the two ends. This CDR3 comprises 16 residues. CDR3 sequence (DNA): TGTGCCAGCAGCCAAGAACAGGCGACGACTAATCAGCCCCAGCATTTT. Translating gives CASSQEQATTNQPQHF.

CDR3 loop: CASRSPRGSNEKLFF. The DNA for the CDR3 is TGTGCCAGCAGATCCCCCAGGGGCTCTAATGAAAAACTGTTTTTT. This sequence joins TRBV28 and TRBJ1-4, with a possible D match to TRBD1 (6 bases). Germline CDR1 is MDHEN and CDR2 is SYDVKM. Trimming pared 6 bases from V and 3 bases from J, leaving 14 bases between. The CDR3 consists of 15 residues.